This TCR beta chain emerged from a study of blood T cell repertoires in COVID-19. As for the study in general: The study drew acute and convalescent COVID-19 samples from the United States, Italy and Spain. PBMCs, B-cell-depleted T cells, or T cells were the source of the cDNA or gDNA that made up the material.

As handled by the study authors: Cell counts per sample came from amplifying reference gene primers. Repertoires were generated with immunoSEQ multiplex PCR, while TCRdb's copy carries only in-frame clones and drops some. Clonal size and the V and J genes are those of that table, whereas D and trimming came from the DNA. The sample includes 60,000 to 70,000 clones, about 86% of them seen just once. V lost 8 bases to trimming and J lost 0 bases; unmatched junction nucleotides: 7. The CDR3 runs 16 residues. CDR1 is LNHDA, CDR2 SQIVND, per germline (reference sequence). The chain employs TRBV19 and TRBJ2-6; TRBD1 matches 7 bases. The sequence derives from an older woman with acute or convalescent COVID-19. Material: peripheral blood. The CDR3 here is CASSWTGNSGANVLTF. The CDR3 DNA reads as TGTGCCAGTTCTTGGACAGGAAACTCTGGGGCCAACGTCCTGACTTTC.